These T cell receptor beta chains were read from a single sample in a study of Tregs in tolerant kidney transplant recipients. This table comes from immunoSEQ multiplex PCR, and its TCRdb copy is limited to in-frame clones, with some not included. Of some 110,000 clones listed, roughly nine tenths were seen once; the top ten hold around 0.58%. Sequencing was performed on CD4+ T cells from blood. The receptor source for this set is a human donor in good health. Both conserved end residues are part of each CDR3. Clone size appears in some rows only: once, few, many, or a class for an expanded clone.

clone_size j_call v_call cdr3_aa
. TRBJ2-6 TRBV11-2 CASSLVGSWSGANVLTF
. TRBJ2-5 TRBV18 CASSPGQAAWETQYF
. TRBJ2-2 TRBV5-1 CASSLGTSGVTGELFF
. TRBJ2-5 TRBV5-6 CASSPLGDQETQYF
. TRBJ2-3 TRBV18 CASSPPGLARGATDTQYF
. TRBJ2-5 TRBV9 CASSRVGETQYF
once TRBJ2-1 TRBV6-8 CASSREFKRNEQFF
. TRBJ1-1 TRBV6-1 CASSEIFRTENTEAFF
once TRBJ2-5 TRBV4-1 CASSLSGGPGETQYF
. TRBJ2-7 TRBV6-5 CASRLGVGPYEQYF
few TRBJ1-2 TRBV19 CASSTSERTGKGYTF
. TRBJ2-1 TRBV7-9 CASSLRATRSYNEQFF
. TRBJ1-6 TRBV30 CAFSWGSYNSPLHF
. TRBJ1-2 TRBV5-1 CASSLGNVNGYGYTF
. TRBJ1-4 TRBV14 CASSQRTGGDEKLFF
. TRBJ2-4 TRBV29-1 CSARDLAKNIQYF
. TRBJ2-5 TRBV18 CASSRTSGEQETQYF
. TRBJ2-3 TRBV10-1 CASSDTNGGKNTQYF
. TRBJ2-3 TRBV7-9 CASSLVGDRRTDTQYF
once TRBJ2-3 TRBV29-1 CSASGGPSTDTQYF
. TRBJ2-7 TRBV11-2 CASSRDSPGVYEQYF
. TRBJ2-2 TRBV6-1 CASCWRWGDTGELFF
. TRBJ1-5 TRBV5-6 CASSLGSARSNQPQHF
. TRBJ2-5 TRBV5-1 CASSLVGQGSKETQYF
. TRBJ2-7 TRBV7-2 CASTPTATNSREQYF
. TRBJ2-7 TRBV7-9 CASSTGDRLQGEQYF
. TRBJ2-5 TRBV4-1 CASRRLAGGQETQYF
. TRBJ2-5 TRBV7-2 CASSSTGTPLTQYF
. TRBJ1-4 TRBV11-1 CASSRRGQGNEKLFF
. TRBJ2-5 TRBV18 CASSPTGGLEETQYF
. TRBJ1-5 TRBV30 CAWSVGRGGKPQHF
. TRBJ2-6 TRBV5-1 CASSSRDSGANVLTF
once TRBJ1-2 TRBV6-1 CASGYRDGYTF
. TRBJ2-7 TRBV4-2 CASSHPGLAYEQYF
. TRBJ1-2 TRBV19 CASSMRTGGYTF
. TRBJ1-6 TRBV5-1 CASSLEGTDNSPLHF
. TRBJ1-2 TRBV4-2 CASSQGGPNYGYTF
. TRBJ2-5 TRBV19 CASRGLGNETQYF
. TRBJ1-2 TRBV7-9 CASSLFRENRYGYTF
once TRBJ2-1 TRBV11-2 CASSPPVAGGNEQFF
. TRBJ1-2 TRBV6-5 CASRPRTWDGYTF
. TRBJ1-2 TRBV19 CASSILAGQLYGYTF
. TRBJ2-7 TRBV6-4 CASSGYSPSYEQYF
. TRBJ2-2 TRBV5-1 CASSSRDLNTGELFF
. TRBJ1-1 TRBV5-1 CASSQFTGGNTEAFF